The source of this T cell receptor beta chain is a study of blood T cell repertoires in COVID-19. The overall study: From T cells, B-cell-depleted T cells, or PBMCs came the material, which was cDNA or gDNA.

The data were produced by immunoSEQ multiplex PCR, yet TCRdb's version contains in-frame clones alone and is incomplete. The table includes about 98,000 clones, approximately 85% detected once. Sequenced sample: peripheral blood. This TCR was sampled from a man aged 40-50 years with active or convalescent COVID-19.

Here the CDR3 reads CASSTRDRGRTTEAFF. In DNA, the CDR3 is TGTGCCAGTAGTACCCGGGACAGGGGAAGGACCACTGAAGCTTTCTTT. The rearrangement links TRBV19 to TRBJ1-1; TRBD1 agrees at 10 bases. CDR1 and CDR2 from the germline V gene are LNHDA and SQIVND (reference sequence). The CDR3 covers 16 residues. V shed 4 bases and J 4 bases; nucleotides not matched to a gene: 9.